A single sample gave rise to the 26 T cell receptor beta chains below, sequenced in a study of beta chain features in type 1 diabetes. Every isolated RNA sample was fully reverse transcribed, so sequencing captured expressed TCRB transcripts. Clones were read by immunoSEQ multiplex PCR, and TCRdb kept only the in-frame ones, dropping some. The repertoire holds roughly 450,000 clones, with about an eighth as singletons. Sample: naive CD4+ T cells from blood. Source of these receptors: a woman aged 18-29 years in good health.

The V call is TRBV29-1, the J call TRBJ2-1; TRBD1 is a possible D gene (5 bases). CDR3 length: 11 residues. V lost 6 bases and J 5 bases, leaving 8 bases between the germline ends. Germline V gene data show CDR1 as SQVTM and CDR2 as ANQGSEA. CDR3 protein: CSVDSNNEQFF. Written as DNA, the CDR3 is TGCAGCGTCGACAGTAACAATGAGCAGTTCTTC.

There are a few counts of this clone. The chain has TRBV4-3 and TRBJ2-5, with 8 positions matching TRBD1. CDR3 length equals 15 residues. Germline V lookup: CDR1 LGHNA, CDR2 YSLEER. J gave up 5 bases and V 1 base, and 6 bases lay outside the gene matches. This chain's CDR3 is CASSQGTGRGETQYF. CDR3 in DNA: TGCGCCAGCAGCCAAGGGACAGGGAGAGGCGAGACCCAGTACTTC.

This clone came up a few times. The chain recombines TRBV2 with TRBJ2-7; 7 bases fit TRBD1. The CDR3 has 13 residues. Trimming removed 6 bases from V and 12 bases from J; junction bases left unmatched: 14. The germline V gene has CDR1 SNHLY and CDR2 FYNNEI. CDR3: CASSGIQGPPSYV. In DNA form, the CDR3 reads TGTGCCAGCAGCGGGATACAGGGGCCACCATCGTACGTC.

The rearrangement uses TRBV5-8 and TRBJ1-1; weak D call: TRBD1 (5 bases). The germline V and J ends were trimmed by 5 bases and 5 bases, with 13 bases remaining between them. CDR1 is SGHTS, CDR2 YDEGEE, per germline. CDR3 length: 13 amino acids. CDR3: CASRGFQGTEAFF. The CDR3 nucleotides read TGTGCCAGCAGGGGGTTTCAGGGAACTGAAGCTTTCTTT. Drawing the rest from reference TRBV5-8 and TRBJ1-1, the complete variable domain is EAGVTQSPTHLIKTRGQQATLRCSPISGHTSVYWYQQALGLGLQFLLWYDEGEERNRGNFPPRFSGRQFPNYSSELNVNALELEDSALYLCASRGFQGTEAFFGQGTRLTVV.

Here the CDR3 reads CASNNRGLMETQYF. The CDR3 bases are TGTGCCAGCAATAACAGGGGCCTCATGGAGACCCAGTACTTC. V gene TRBV6-6 combines with J gene TRBJ2-5; 7 nucleotides align to TRBD1. J was trimmed by 5 bases and V by 7 bases; bases with no gene match: 10. CDR3 size: 14 residues. CDR1 is MNHNY and CDR2 is SVGAGI in the germline V gene (reference sequence).

This clone has more than one count but fewer than ten. The rearrangement links TRBV30 to TRBJ2-7; 8 nucleotides agree with TRBD2. Losses at the gene ends were 0 bases for V and 3 bases for J; bases not matched to a gene: 7. The length of the CDR3 is 15 residues. Germline V gene sequence: CDR1 GTSNPN, CDR2 SVGIG (reference sequence). The DNA of the CDR3 is TGTGCCTGGAGTGTTCCAGCGGGAGCGATCTACGAGCAGTACTTC. Protein product: CAWSVPAGAIYEQYF.

This CDR3 is CASSLGEAGELFF. Written as DNA, the CDR3 is TGTGCCAGCAGCTTAGGGGAGGCCGGGGAGCTGTTTTTT. The chain is built from TRBV7-7 and TRBJ2-2, with D possibly matching TRBD2 (6 bases). The CDR3 consists of 13 residues. Germline CDR1 and CDR2: SSHAT and FNYEAQ (reference sequence). V was clipped by 1 base and J by 6 bases, with 6 bases between them. The full variable domain, its missing parts supplied by reference TRBV7-7 and TRBJ2-2, is GAGVSQSPRYKVTKRGQDVTLRCDPISSHATLYWYQQALGQGPEFLTYFNYEAQPDKSGLPSDRFSAERPEGSISTLTIQRTEQRDSAMYRCASSLGEAGELFFGEGSRLTVL.

This clone was seen a few times. The chain recombines TRBV7-9 with TRBJ2-3; tentatively, D is TRBD1 (5 bases). Germline lookup yields CDR1 SEHNR and CDR2 FQNEAQ (reference sequence). This CDR3 comprises 15 residues. With 4 bases removed from V and 4 bases from J, the gap between germline ends came to 15 bases. CDR3 region: CASSSTTGPADTQYF. The CDR3 bases are TGTGCCAGCAGCTCAACAACAGGTCCCGCAGATACGCAGTATTTT.

The genes are TRBV10-3 and TRBJ1-6; tentative D call: TRBD1 (5 bases). The CDR3 extends over 14 amino acids. Germline loops: CDR1 ENHRY, CDR2 SYGVKD. V shed 0 bases and J shed 7 bases, with 7 bases lying between them. The CDR3 DNA reads as TGTGCCATCAGTGAGTCGGGGACGAATTCACCCCTCCACTTT. It is translated as CAISESGTNSPLHF.

CDR3 in DNA: TGTGCCAGCAGGGGGCGGGCAGAAGAGACCCAGTACTTC. Translating gives CASRGRAEETQYF. The V call is TRBV11-1, the J call TRBJ2-5, with D perhaps being TRBD1 or TRBD2 (5 bases each). Per the germline V gene, CDR1 is SGHAT and CDR2 is FQDESV (reference sequence). V dropped 6 bases and J dropped 3 bases, with 11 bases sitting between them. The CDR3 contains 13 residues.

This clone was recorded a few times. This chain links TRBV27 with TRBJ1-6; D perhaps matches TRBD1 (6 bases). CDR3 length equals 16 residues. Deletions cut 0 bases from V and 10 bases from J, with 16 bases between. In germline, CDR1 is MNHEY, CDR2 SMNVEV (reference sequence). CDR3 nucleotide sequence: TGTGCCAGCAGTTTATCGGCCAGGGGCGGGAAGTCACCCCTCCACTTT. Translating gives CASSLSARGGKSPLHF.

The rearrangement uses TRBV10-3 and TRBJ2-7; D may be TRBD1 or TRBD2 (5 bases each). The V gene lost 6 bases and the J gene lost 7 bases, with 7 bases spanning the gap. From germline, CDR1 is ENHRY and CDR2 SYGVKD. The CDR3 totals 10 residues. The chain's CDR3 is CAIRGREQYF. CDR3 nucleotide sequence: TGTGCCATCAGGGGACGGGAGCAGTACTTC.

V gene TRBV7-2 combines with J gene TRBJ2-7, with D perhaps assigned TRBD1 or TRBD2 (5 bases each). Germline CDR1 is SGHTA and CDR2 is FQGNSA. The CDR3 is 13 amino acids. The V end lost 7 bases, the J end lost 7 bases, and 17 bases lay between the germline ends. The CDR3 loop is CASTHTREREQYF. The CDR3 DNA reads TGTGCCAGCACCCACACCAGGGAGAGGGAGCAGTACTTC.

This clone appeared a few times. This chain connects TRBV13 to TRBJ2-7; D is perhaps TRBD1 or TRBD2 (7 bases each). The CDR3 is 15 amino acids. The ends were cut back, 5 bases at V and 3 bases at J, with 17 bases in the middle. Germline V gene lookup returns CDR1 PRHDT and CDR2 FYEKMQ (reference sequence). CDR3 sequence (DNA): TGTGCCAGCAGCACGACCGGGGGGACAGTCTACGAGCAGTACTTC. It codes for CASSTTGGTVYEQYF.

This chain uses TRBV29-1 with TRBJ2-7; D not resolved. Per germline, CDR1 SQVTM and CDR2 ANQGSEA. Deletions cut 4 bases from V and 4 bases from J, with 5 bases between. The CDR3 is made up of 10 amino acids. CDR3 sequence: CSVVKYEQYV. The CDR3 DNA reads TGCAGCGTTGTAAAATACGAGCAGTACGTC.

This clone was observed a handful of times. The V and J genes are TRBV9 and TRBJ1-3, with no clear D. V was pared by 3 bases and J by 0 bases, with 19 bases between. Germline-derived CDR1 and CDR2 are SGDLS and YYNGEE. The CDR3 totals 18 residues. In DNA form, the CDR3 reads TGTGCCAGCAGCGCACCCCGCATGTCGGCCCTCTCTGGAAACACCATATATTTT. This translates into CASSAPRMSALSGNTIYF.

In its sample, this clone was seen a few times. The chain is built from TRBV7-2 and TRBJ2-7; D perhaps matches TRBD2 (5 bases). The CDR3 runs to 13 residues. Germline V CDR1 and CDR2: SGHTA, FQGNSA. Trimming took 1 base from V and 7 from J, leaving 11 bases between them. The CDR3 region is CASSLVRGMEQYF. The CDR3 region has the DNA TGTGCCAGCAGCTTAGTTCGGGGAATGGAGCAGTACTTC.

This clone came up a few times. The V call is TRBV4-3, the J call TRBJ1-2, with a weak D call TRBD1 (5 bases). The CDR3 loop spans 14 amino acids. The V end was cut by 0 bases, the J end by 4 bases, with 9 bases between. Germline V gene sequence: CDR1 LGHNA, CDR2 YSLEER. CDR3 nucleotides: TGCGCCAGCAGCCAAGATTTGACAGCCTATGGCTACACCTTC. This translates into CASSQDLTAYGYTF.

V usage is TRBV7-8 and J usage is TRBJ2-1, with 9 positions matching TRBD1. CDR1 SGHVS and CDR2 FQNEAQ come from the germline V gene. The length of the CDR3 is 16 residues. Trimming removed 4 bases from V and 5 bases from J; junction bases left unmatched: 9. Here the CDR3 reads CASSSPPGTGNNEQFF. CDR3 coding DNA: TGTGCCAGCAGCTCCCCCCCCGGGACAGGGAACAATGAGCAGTTCTTC.

The V gene is TRBV9, the J gene TRBJ2-2; D is uncertain. V was shortened by 0 bases and J by 3 bases, with 9 bases between the two germline ends. Per the germline V gene, CDR1 is SGDLS and CDR2 is YYNGEE. There are 15 residues in the CDR3. This CDR3 is CASSVGTPYTGELFF. The CDR3 nucleotides are TGTGCCAGCAGCGTAGGGACCCCCTACACCGGGGAGCTGTTTTTT.

This clone was found a few times. CDR3 residues: CASRASGTGELFF. The DNA for the CDR3 is TGTGCCAGCAGGGCTAGCGGCACCGGGGAGCTGTTTTTT. V gene TRBV7-2 combines with J gene TRBJ2-2, with 7 bases that match TRBD2. After removal of 6 bases from V and 4 bases from J, the junction contained 2 bases not matched to a gene. The CDR3 contains 13 residues. The V gene's germline CDR1 is SGHTA and CDR2 FQGNSA.

This clone was picked up a small number of times. The DNA for the CDR3 is TGTGCCAGCTATACCGGGACAGGGGGGCGAGGGAGCTACAATGAGCAGTTCTTC. Amino acid sequence: CASYTGTGGRGSYNEQFF. The rearrangement links TRBV2 to TRBJ2-1, with 11 bases aligning to TRBD1. This CDR3 comprises 18 residues. Germline V lookup: CDR1 SNHLY, CDR2 FYNNEI. Unmatched junction bases numbered 15, after V lost 8 bases and J lost 3 bases.

The chain links TRBV20-1 to TRBJ2-7; 7 bases map to TRBD2. The germline V gene has CDR1 DFQATT and CDR2 SNEGSKA (reference sequence). The junction had 6 bases not matched to a gene; V was cut back by 4 bases and J by 9 bases. This CDR3 spans 11 amino acids. The CDR3 is CSATPRGVQYF. DNA of the CDR3: TGCAGTGCTACCCCCCGGGGGGTGCAGTACTTC.

The V and J genes are TRBV7-2 and TRBJ1-1; no definite D call. This CDR3 contains 15 residues. The germline gives CDR1 SGHTA, CDR2 FQGNSA. The V end lost 1 base, the J end lost 1 base, and 10 bases lay between the germline ends. CDR3 sequence (DNA): TGTGCCAGCAGCTTAGGTCTATGGAGGAACACTGAAGCTTTCTTT. Translated: CASSLGLWRNTEAFF.

This sequence joins TRBV4-3 and TRBJ2-1; 10 bases are a match to TRBD2. Germline V gene lookup returns CDR1 LGHNA and CDR2 YSLEER. This CDR3 region has 16 residues. The V and J ends lost 4 bases and 6 bases, in that order; junction bases with no gene match: 9. CDR3 DNA sequence: TGCGCCAGCAGCCGAGAGCTAGCGGGAGCGATCAATGAGCAGTTCTTC. This gives the protein CASSRELAGAINEQFF.

V gene TRBV30 combines with J gene TRBJ2-7, with 9 bases aligning to TRBD1. Germline V gene lookup returns CDR1 GTSNPN and CDR2 SVGIG (reference sequence). This CDR3 is 14 amino acids long. V dropped 3 bases and J dropped 3; count of bases not matched to a gene: 6. The CDR3 nucleotides read TGTGCCTGGAGCCAGGACAGGGGTTTCTACGAGCAGTACTTC. Translated: CAWSQDRGFYEQYF.